A single sample is the source of the 5 T cell receptor beta chains below, sequenced in a study of blood T cell repertoires in COVID-19. The table came from immunoSEQ multiplex PCR; TCRdb's copy has only in-frame clones and leaves some out. Of about 73,000 clones in the sample, roughly 76% were seen once. Sequenced material: peripheral blood. The receptors here all came from a woman in her seventies with acute or convalescent COVID-19.

The chain recombines TRBV28 with TRBJ1-5; tentative D call: TRBD1 (6 bases). This CDR3 spans 15 amino acids. V lost 5 bases and J lost 0, with 11 bases in between. Germline assignment: CDR1 MDHEN and CDR2 SYDVKM. This CDR3 reads CASSSRDTSNQPQHF. The CDR3 bases are TGTGCCAGCAGTAGCCGGGACACTAGCAATCAGCCCCAGCATTTT.

This clone was seen a single time. This chain uses TRBV3-1 (or the pseudogene TRBV3-2) with TRBJ2-7; weak D call: TRBD1 (6 bases). CDR3 length equals 15 residues. Trimming cost V 7 bases and J 3 bases, with 19 bases left between them. The V gene's germline CDR1 is LGHDT and CDR2 YNNKEL (reference sequence). The CDR3, as DNA: TGTGCCAGCACCCCAAGAGCAGGGGTAGGCTACGAGCAGTACTTC. Translating gives CASTPRAGVGYEQYF.

This rearrangement joins TRBV19 to TRBJ1-6, with D possibly TRBD1 on 6 matching bases. The CDR3 has 15 amino acids. Trimming removed 7 bases from V and 7 bases from J, with 17 bases in between. CDR1 is LNHDA and CDR2 is SQIVND in the germline V gene (reference sequence). In nucleotides, the CDR3 is TGTGCCAGTAATCAAGACAGGACACCGAATTCACCCCTCCACTTT. It translates to CASNQDRTPNSPLHF.

The chain combines TRBV6-2 or TRBV6-3 with TRBJ2-2; 9 bases map to TRBD2. Germline V gives CDR1 MNHEY, CDR2 SVGEGT. This CDR3 has 16 residues. Trimming took 0 bases from V and 4 from J; bases not matched to a gene: 3. CDR3 coding DNA: TGTGCCAGCAGTTACTCGTTGACTAGCGGCACCGGGGAGCTGTTTTTT. Encoded protein: CASSYSLTSGTGELFF.

The chain joins TRBV7-2 to TRBJ1-5; perhaps TRBD1 as D (6 bases). The CDR3 is 15 amino acids. Germline assignment: CDR1 SGHTA and CDR2 FQGNSA. Trimming took off 2 bases at V and 4 bases at J, with 12 bases between the two ends. CDR3 bases: TGTGCCAGCAGCTTAAACCGGGACAAAAATCAGCCCCAGCATTTT. It yields the protein CASSLNRDKNQPQHF. Complete variable domain (other parts from reference TRBV7-2 and TRBJ1-5): GAGVSQSPSNKVTEKGKDVELRCDPISGHTALYWYRQSLGQGLEFLIYFQGNSAPDKSGLPSDRFSAERTGGSVSTLTIQRTQQEDSAVYLCASSLNRDKNQPQHFGDGTRLSIL.